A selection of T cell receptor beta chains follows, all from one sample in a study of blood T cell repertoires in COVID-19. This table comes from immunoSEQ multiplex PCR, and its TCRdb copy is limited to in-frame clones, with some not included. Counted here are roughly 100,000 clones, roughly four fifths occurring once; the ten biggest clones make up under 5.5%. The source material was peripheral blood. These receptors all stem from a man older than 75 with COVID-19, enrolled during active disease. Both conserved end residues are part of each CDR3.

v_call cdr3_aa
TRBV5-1 CASSLGGESEQYF
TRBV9 CASSPRRTPGDEQFF
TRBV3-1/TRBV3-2 CASSQDPIYTNEQFF
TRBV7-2 CASSRRDSRNTIYF
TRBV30 CAWRSSGRRGEKLFF
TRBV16 CASSQYSGFLLGYNEQFF
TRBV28 CASSLYGTGDGYTF
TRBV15 CATSSSGTTGPDTQYF
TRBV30 CAWSVGRDYGYTF
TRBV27 CASSPREGIGYTF
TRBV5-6 CASSLIPSGQETQYF
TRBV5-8 CASSAWTDSYNEQFF
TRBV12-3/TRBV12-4 CASSDRDLGFKFF
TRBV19 CASNNRGHQETQYF
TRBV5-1 CASSLLQGSTYNEQFF
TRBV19 CASSSTGGGTTMNTEAFF
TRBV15 CATSRDTPGFGNTIYF
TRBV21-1 CASSSRQGLRFSGNTIYF
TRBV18 CASSPDRGGRQPQHF
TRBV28 CASSFRAPDTQYF
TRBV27 CASSPRGAGVAFNGYTF
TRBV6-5 CASSPLNTGELFF
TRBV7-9 CASSSNRGSPLHF
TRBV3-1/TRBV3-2 CASSLGGTALGEQYF
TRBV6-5 CASSRDRGNYGYTF
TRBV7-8 CASSLVENTEAFF
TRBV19 CATTGRGGSPLHF
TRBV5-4 CASSLEQKWETQYF
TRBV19 CASSMAGTGWTGELFF
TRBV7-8 CASSPRQLGPQHF
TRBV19 CASSMGTGGAYEQYF
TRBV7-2 CASSLASGSGELFF
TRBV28 CASRLGLAGIGEQYF
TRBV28 CASSFSGNNQPQHF
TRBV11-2 CASSPRTSGTYEQYF
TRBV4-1 CASSQSRLDRGYGYTF
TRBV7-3 CASSERGIIRTSYNEQFF
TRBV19 CASSNLDRTYEQYF
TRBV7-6 CASSLSTGVNTEAFF
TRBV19 CASSITGGSGNTIYF
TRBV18 CASSPGYGESDTQYF
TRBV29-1 CSVGLKNTEAFF
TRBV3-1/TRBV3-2 CASSLGDREFTEAFF
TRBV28 CASRPTDSGRSSPLHF
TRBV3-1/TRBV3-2 CASSQDTRLNIQYF
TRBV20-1 CSASEVFGTGNYGYTF
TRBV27 CASSKAGLGRRNTIYF
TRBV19 CASSMGTGGNQPQHF
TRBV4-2 CASSRGGANTEAFF
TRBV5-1 CASSLAADYGYTF
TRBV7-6 CASSFGWAENTEAFF
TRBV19 CASSGQGASGNTIYF
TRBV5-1 CASSLAGLADIQETQYF
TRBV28 CASSFLRKLFF